Shown below are 7 T cell receptor beta chains from a single sample sequenced in a study of blood T cell repertoires in COVID-19. Assay: immunoSEQ multiplex PCR; the TCRdb copy retains only in-frame clones and omits some. The data hold roughly 190,000 clones, with roughly 80% observed a single time. The sequenced material came from peripheral blood. The source is a woman aged 70-85 years with COVID-19, enrolled during active disease.

About this clone: This sample also contains other DNA sequences that code for the same CDR3. The V gene is TRBV10-3, the J gene TRBJ1-2; TRBD1 agrees at 9 bases. CDR3 length: 12 residues. Germline loops: CDR1 ENHRY, CDR2 SYGVKD. The J segment lost 5 bases and the V segment lost 7 bases, leaving 2 bases of the junction unmatched. The CDR3 DNA reads TGTGCCATCACCGGGACAGGGTATGGCTACACCTTC. This encodes CAITGTGYGYTF.

The chain is built from TRBV2 and TRBJ1-2; 8 nucleotides line up with TRBD1. V lost 6 bases and J lost 4; bases outside the gene matches: 4. Germline V gives CDR1 SNHLY, CDR2 FYNNEI. This CDR3 is 13 amino acids long. The CDR3 here is CASRDRVSYGYTF. The CDR3 coding sequence is TGTGCCAGCAGGGACAGGGTTTCCTATGGCTACACCTTC.

The rearrangement joins TRBV6-5 to TRBJ1-1; the D is unclear. Trimming stripped 5 bases from V and 3 bases from J, with 16 bases between. The CDR3 totals 15 residues. CDR1 and CDR2 from the germline V gene are MNHEY and SVGAGI. The CDR3 is CASSTNSLGDTEAFF. The CDR3 DNA is TGTGCCAGCAGTACTAACAGCCTCGGGGACACTGAAGCTTTCTTT.

The rearrangement joins TRBV27 to TRBJ2-1; 7 positions match TRBD1. The CDR3 has 15 residues. J was trimmed by 9 bases and V by 7 bases; bases with no gene match: 15. Germline V gene sequence: CDR1 MNHEY, CDR2 SMNVEV (reference sequence). DNA for the CDR3: TGTGCCAGCACCGCTTTTGCCAGGGGGATTGGTGAGCAGTTCTTC. Translated, it gives CASTAFARGIGEQFF.

This clone was seen just once. This chain connects TRBV5-4 to TRBJ1-1; D remains ambiguous. Germline loops: CDR1 SGHNT, CDR2 YYREEE (reference sequence). This CDR3 is 14 amino acids long. Trimming removed 3 bases at V and 0 bases at J, with 9 bases between. In DNA, the CDR3 is TGTGCCAGCAGCTCAGGAATCTTGAACACTGAAGCTTTCTTT. Residues: CASSSGILNTEAFF.

CDR3 sequence reads: CASGLWVQDSGTQYF. DNA for the CDR3: TGTGCTAGTGGTTTGTGGGTCCAGGACTCCGGGACCCAGTACTTC. The V call is TRBV12-5, the J call TRBJ2-5, with D tentatively TRBD2 (5 bases). Germline lookup yields CDR1 LGHNT and CDR2 FRNRAP. V was pared by 2 bases and J by 7 bases, with 17 bases between. This CDR3 contains 15 residues.

The J gene is TRBJ2-5, the V gene TRBV7-2, with 8 nucleotides matching TRBD1. This CDR3 region has 14 residues. From germline, CDR1 is SGHTA and CDR2 FQGNSA. The trim removed 3 bases at V and 5 bases at J, leaving 5 bases unmatched. CDR3 DNA sequence: TGTGCCAGCAGCTTCGACAGGGGAAAGGAGACCCAGTACTTC. It is translated as CASSFDRGKETQYF.